The 5 T cell receptor beta chains reported below all come from one sample, sequenced in a study of cytomegalovirus exposure and HLA in healthy donors. The study ran its PCR with 60 Vbeta and 13 Jbeta primers. TCRdb's copy holds only in-frame clones and misses some; the assay was immunoSEQ multiplex PCR. The sample consists of around 39,000 clones, about 80% of them appearing once. The sequencing sample was made of PBMCs. Every receptor here comes from a young man in good health and CMV-seronegative.

The V gene is TRBV11-2, the J gene TRBJ2-7, with D maybe TRBD2 (6 bases). Germline V gene data show CDR1 as SGHAT and CDR2 as FQNNGV. The CDR3 extends over 15 amino acids. Trimming cost V 3 bases and J 5 bases, with 17 bases left between them. This CDR3 reads CASSFSSGGANEQYF. The CDR3 DNA reads TGTGCCAGCAGCTTCAGCTCCGGCGGGGCTAACGAGCAGTACTTC.

V gene TRBV6-5 combines with J gene TRBJ2-3; TRBD2 matches at 8 bases. V trimming: 7 bases; J trimming: 3 bases; junction bases outside the gene matches: 6. Germline CDR1 MNHEY, CDR2 SVGAGI. This CDR3 region has 14 residues. CDR3 sequence: CASTKRESTDTQYF. CDR3 coding DNA: TGTGCCAGCACAAAGCGGGAGAGTACAGATACGCAGTATTTT.

This clone appeared once. The rearrangement links TRBV11-2 to TRBJ1-3; TRBD1 is a possible D gene (6 bases). This CDR3 spans 15 amino acids. The germline gives CDR1 SGHAT, CDR2 FQNNGV. V gave up 5 bases and J gave up 4 bases, with 15 bases separating them. This CDR3 is CASSPLNRVGNTIYF. Written as DNA, the CDR3 is TGTGCCAGCAGCCCTCTTAACAGGGTGGGAAACACCATATATTTT.

The chain links TRBV6-4 to TRBJ2-3, with 8 bases lining up with TRBD2. The germline CDR1 and CDR2 sequences are MRHNA and SNTAGT. J was trimmed by 4 bases and V by 0 bases; bases with no gene match: 3. The CDR3 length is 15 residues. In nucleotides, the CDR3 is TGTGCCAGCAGTGACTCAGCGGGAGCCCCAGATACGCAGTATTTT. Its translation: CASSDSAGAPDTQYF.

The rearrangement links TRBV9 to TRBJ2-3, with 11 positions matching TRBD2. With V trimmed by 0 bases and J by 4 bases, 10 bases remained unmatched. The V gene's germline CDR1 is SGDLS and CDR2 YYNGEE. The CDR3 is 18 residues long. In DNA form, the CDR3 reads TGTGCCAGCAGCGTAGGAGGGGCTAGCGGGAGGTTCGCAGATACGCAGTATTTT. It translates to CASSVGGASGRFADTQYF.